The following is a T cell receptor beta chain sequence with its context. The antigen remains undetermined. This specimen comes from a study of PD-1 blockade in classical Hodgkin lymphoma. The time point denotes: cycle 4 day 1 (C4D1), after less than 7 weeks of nivolumab. The patients all showed relapse after autologous stem cell transplantation, while their brentuximab vedotin exposure varied. Complete response, partial response or progressive disease were the best responses. Study-wide points: Complete responders' baseline diversity resembled that of newly diagnosed patients. Reports described newly diagnosed patients as having lower baseline TCR diversity than healthy donors. CD4+ TCR diversity, unlike CD8+, rose significantly by C4D1.

The assay was immunoSEQ multiplex PCR, and TCRdb's table has in-frame clones only and misses some. This table has roughly 51,000 clones, about 76% appearing once. This sequence originates from a human donor with classical Hodgkin lymphoma. The sample consisted of peripheral blood mononuclear cells (PBMCs), taken before the fourth cycle of nivolumab.

This chain's CDR3 is CASRRGGHTDTQYF. The CDR3 DNA reads TGTGCCAGCAGACGGGGGGGGCACACAGATACGCAGTATTTT. The chain recombines TRBV13 with TRBJ2-3, with 8 bases fitting TRBD2. In germline, CDR1 is PRHDT, CDR2 FYEKMQ (reference sequence). V lost 6 bases, J lost 2 bases, and 4 bases stayed unmatched. This CDR3 is built from 14 residues. The full variable domain, with the rest looked up from reference TRBV13 and TRBJ2-3, is AAGVIQSPRHLIKEKRETATLKCYPIPRHDTVYWYQQGPGQDPQFLISFYEKMQSDKGSIPDRFSAQQFSDYHSELNMSSLELGDSALYFCASRRGGHTDTQYFGPGTRLTVL.